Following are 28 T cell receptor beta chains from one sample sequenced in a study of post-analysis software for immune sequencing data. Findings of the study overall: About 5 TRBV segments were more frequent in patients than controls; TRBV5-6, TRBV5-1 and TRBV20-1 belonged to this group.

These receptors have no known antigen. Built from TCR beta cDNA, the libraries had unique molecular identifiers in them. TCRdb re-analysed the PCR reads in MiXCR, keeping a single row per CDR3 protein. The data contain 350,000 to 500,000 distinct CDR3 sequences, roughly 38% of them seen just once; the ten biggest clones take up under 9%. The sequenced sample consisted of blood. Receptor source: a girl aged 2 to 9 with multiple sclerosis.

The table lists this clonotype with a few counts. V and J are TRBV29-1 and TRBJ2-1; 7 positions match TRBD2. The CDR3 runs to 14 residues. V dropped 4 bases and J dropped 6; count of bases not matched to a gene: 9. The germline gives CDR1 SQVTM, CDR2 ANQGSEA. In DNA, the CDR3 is TGCAGCGTTGGACGAGCGGGGTATTCCAATGAGCAGTTCTTC. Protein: CSVGRAGYSNEQFF.

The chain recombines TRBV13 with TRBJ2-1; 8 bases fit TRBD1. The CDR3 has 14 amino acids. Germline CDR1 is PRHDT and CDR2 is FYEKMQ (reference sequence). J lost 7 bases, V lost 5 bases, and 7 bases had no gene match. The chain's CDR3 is CASSPRRTGNEQFF. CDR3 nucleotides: TGTGCCAGCAGCCCCCGAAGGACAGGGAATGAGCAGTTCTTC.

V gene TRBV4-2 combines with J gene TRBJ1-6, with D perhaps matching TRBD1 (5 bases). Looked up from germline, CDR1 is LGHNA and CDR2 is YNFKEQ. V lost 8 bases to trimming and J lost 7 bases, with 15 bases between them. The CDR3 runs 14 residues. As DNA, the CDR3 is TGTGCCAGCGATATCGGGGGAAACAATTCACCCCTCCACTTT. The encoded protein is CASDIGGNNSPLHF.

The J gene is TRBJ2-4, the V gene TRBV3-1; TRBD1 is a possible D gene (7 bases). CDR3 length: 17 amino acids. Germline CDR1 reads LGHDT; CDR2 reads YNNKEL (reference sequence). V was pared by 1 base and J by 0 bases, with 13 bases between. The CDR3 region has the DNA TGTGCCAGCAGCCAAGGAGCAGGGGGGAGAGCCAAAAACATTCAGTACTTC. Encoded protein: CASSQGAGGRAKNIQYF.

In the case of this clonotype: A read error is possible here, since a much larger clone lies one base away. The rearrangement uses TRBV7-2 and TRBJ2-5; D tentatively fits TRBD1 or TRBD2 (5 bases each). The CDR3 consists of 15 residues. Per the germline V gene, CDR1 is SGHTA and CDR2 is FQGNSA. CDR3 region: CASSLGGRLQETQDF. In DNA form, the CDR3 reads TGTGCCAGCAGCTTAGGGGGACGGCTTCAAGAGACCCAGGACTTC.

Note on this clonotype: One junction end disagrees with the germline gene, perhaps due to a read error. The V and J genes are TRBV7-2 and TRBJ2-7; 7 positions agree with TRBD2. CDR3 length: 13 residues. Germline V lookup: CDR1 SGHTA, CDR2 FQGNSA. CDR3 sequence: CAGSPTSVAEQYF. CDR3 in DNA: TGTGCCGGCAGCCCCACTAGCGTTGCCGAGCAGTACTTC.

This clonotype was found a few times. This CDR3 is CASSLNYPGDHNEQFF. The DNA of the CDR3 is TGCGCCAGCAGCTTGAACTATCCGGGCGATCACAATGAGCAGTTCTTC. The V call is TRBV5-1, the J call TRBJ2-1; unclear D gene. CDR3 size: 16 residues. Germline V gene lookup returns CDR1 SGHRS and CDR2 YFSETQ. V was cut by 1 base and J by 5 bases, with 16 bases left in between.

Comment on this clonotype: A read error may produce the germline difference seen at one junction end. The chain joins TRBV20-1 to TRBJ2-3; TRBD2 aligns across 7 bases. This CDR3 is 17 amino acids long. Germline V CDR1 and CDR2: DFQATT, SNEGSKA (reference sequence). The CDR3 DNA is TGCAGTGCTAGAGACTACCGCGGAACGACTAGCATAGATACGCAGTATTTT. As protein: CSARDYRGTTSIDTQYF.

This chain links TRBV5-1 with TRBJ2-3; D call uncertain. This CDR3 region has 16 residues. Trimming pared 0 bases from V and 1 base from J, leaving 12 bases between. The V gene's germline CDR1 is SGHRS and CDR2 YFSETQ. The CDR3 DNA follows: TGCGCCAGCAGCTTGGCCGAGTTATCTGGCACAGATACGCAGTATTTT. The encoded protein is CASSLAELSGTDTQYF. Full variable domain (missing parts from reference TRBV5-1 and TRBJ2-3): KAGVTQTPRYLIKTRGQQVTLSCSPISGHRSVSWYQQTPGQGLQFLFEYFSETQRNKGNFPGRFSGRQFSNSRSEMNVSTLELGDSALYLCASSLAELSGTDTQYFGPGTRLTVL.

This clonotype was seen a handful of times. Written as DNA, the CDR3 is TGTGCCAGCAGGGACTGGGAGGGGTACAATGAGCAGTTCTTC. Amino acid sequence: CASRDWEGYNEQFF. V usage is TRBV5-6 and J usage is TRBJ2-1; 7 nucleotides match TRBD2. This CDR3 has 14 amino acids. The junction had 6 bases not matched to a gene; V was cut back by 5 bases and J by 4 bases. In germline, CDR1 is SGHDT, CDR2 YYEEEE.

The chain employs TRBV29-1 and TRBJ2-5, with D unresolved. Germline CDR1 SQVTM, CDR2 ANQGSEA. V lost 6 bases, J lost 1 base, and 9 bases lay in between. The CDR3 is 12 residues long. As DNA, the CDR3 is TGCAGCGTCCTCCCGGCCCAAGAGACCCAGTACTTC. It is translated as CSVLPAQETQYF.

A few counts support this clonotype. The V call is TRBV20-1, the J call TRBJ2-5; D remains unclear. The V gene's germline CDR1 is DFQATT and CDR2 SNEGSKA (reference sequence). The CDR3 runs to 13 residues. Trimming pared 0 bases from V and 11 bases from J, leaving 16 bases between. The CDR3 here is CSARDVLRPEQYF. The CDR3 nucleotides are TGCAGTGCTAGAGATGTCCTCCGACCGGAGCAGTACTTC.

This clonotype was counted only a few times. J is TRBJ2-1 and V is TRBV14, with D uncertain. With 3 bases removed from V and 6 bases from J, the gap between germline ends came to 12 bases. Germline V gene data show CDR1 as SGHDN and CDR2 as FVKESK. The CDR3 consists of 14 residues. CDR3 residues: CASSHWEGINEQFF. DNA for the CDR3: TGTGCCAGCAGCCATTGGGAAGGGATCAATGAGCAGTTCTTC. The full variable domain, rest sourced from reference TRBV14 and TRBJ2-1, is EAGVTQFPSHSVIEKGQTVTLRCDPISGHDNLYWYRRVMGKEIKFLLHFVKESKQDESGMPNNRFLAERTGGTYSTLKVQPAELEDSGVYFCASSHWEGINEQFFGPGTRLTVL.

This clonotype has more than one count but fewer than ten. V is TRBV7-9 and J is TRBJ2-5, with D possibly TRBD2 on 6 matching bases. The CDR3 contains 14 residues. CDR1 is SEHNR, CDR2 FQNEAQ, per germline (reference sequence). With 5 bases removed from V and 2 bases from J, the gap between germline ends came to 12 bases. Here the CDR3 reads CASSPRESQETQYF. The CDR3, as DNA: TGTGCCAGCAGCCCCCGGGAGTCTCAAGAGACCCAGTACTTC.

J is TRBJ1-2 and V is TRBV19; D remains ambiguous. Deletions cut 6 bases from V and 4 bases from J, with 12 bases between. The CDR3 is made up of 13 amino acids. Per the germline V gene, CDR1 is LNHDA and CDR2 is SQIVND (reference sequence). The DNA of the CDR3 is TGTGCCAGTAGAACGGTCCCGGGCTATGGCTACACCTTC. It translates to CASRTVPGYGYTF.

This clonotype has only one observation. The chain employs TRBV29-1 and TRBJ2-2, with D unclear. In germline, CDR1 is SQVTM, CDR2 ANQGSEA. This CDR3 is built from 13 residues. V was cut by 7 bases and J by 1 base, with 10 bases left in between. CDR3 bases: TGCAGCGCCGCCAGCCTGAACACCGGGGAGCTGTTTTTT. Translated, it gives CSAASLNTGELFF.

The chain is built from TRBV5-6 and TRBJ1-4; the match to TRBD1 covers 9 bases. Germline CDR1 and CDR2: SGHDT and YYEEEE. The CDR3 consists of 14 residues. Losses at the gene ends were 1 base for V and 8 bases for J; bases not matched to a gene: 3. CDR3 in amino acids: CASSLWDRAEKLFF. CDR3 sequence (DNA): TGTGCCAGCAGCTTGTGGGACAGGGCCGAAAAACTGTTTTTT. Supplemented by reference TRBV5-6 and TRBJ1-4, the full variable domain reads DAGVTQSPTHLIKTRGQQVTLRCSPKSGHDTVSWYQQALGQGPQFIFQYYEEEERQRGNFPDRFSGHQFPNYSSELNVNALLLGDSALYLCASSLWDRAEKLFFGSGTQLSVL.

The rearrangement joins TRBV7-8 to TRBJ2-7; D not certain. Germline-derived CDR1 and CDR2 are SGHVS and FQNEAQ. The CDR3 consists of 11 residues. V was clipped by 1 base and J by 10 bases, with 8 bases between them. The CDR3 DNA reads TGTGCCAGCAGCTTAGGAAACAATCAGTACTTC. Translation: CASSLGNNQYF.

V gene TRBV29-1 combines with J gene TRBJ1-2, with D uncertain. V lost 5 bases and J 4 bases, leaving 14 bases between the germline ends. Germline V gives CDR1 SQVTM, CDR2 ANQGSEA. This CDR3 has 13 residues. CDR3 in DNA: TGCAGCGTTAGCTCCTCAGCAGGCTATGGCTACACCTTC. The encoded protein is CSVSSSAGYGYTF.

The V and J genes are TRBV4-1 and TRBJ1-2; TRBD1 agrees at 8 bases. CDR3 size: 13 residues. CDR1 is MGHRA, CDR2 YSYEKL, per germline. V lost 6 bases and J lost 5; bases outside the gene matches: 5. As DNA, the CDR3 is TGCGCCAGCAGTCCAGGGGGCGCTTATGGCTACACCTTC. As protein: CASSPGGAYGYTF.

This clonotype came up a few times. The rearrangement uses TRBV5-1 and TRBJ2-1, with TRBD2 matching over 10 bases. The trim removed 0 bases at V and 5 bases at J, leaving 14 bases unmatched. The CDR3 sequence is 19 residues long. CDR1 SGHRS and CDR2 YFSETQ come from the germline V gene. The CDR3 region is CASSLVHVSSGGHNNEQFF. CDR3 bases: TGCGCCAGCAGCTTGGTTCATGTGTCTAGCGGGGGCCACAACAATGAGCAGTTCTTC.

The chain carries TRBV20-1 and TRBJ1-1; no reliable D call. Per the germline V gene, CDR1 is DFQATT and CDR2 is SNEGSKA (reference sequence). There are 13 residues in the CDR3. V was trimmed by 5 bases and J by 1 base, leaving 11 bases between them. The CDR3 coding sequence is TGCAGTGCTGAGATGGCAGAGAACACTGAAGCTTTCTTT. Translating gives CSAEMAENTEAFF.

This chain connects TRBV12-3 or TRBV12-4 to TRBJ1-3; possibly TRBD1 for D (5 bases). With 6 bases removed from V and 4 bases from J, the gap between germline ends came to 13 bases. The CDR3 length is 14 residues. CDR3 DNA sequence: TGTGCCAGCAGCCATAGGGGAGGGGGAAACACCATATATTTT. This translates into CASSHRGGGNTIYF.

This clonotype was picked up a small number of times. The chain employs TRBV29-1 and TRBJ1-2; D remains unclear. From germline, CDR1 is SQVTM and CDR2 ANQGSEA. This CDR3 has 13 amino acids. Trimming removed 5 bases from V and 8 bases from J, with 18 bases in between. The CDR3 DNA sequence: TGCAGCGTTTTCGGCCAGGACGTAGGGGGCTACACCTTC. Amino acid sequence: CSVFGQDVGGYTF.

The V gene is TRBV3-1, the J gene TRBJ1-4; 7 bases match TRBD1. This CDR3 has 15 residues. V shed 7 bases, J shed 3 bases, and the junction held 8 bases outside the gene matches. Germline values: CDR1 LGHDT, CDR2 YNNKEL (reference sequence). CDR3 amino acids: CASNGRDRPNEKLFF. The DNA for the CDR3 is TGTGCCAGCAACGGGAGGGACAGACCTAATGAAAAACTGTTTTTT.

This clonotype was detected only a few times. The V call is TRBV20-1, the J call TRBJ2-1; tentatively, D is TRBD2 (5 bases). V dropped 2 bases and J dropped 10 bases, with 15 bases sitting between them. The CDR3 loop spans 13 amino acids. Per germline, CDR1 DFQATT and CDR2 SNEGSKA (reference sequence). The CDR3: CSARPGILGEQFF. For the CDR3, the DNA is TGCAGTGCTAGACCGGGGATTTTAGGAGAGCAGTTCTTC.

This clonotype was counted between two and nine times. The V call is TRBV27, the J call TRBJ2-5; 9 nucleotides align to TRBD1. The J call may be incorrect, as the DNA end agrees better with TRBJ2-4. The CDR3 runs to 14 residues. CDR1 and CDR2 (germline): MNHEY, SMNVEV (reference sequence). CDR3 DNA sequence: TGTGCCAGCAGTTTGACAGGGGGTAGTAACATTCAGTACTTC. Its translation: CASSLTGGSNIQYF.

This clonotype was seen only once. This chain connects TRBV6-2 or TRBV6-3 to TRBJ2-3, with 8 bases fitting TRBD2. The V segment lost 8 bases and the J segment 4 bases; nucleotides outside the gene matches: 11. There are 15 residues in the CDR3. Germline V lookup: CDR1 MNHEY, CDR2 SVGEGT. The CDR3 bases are TGTGCCAGCTCAAGGAGCGGGAGCAACGCAGATACGCAGTATTTT. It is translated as CASSRSGSNADTQYF.